The 8 T cell receptor beta chains below all came from one sample that was sequenced in a study of blood T cell repertoires in COVID-19. Libraries were prepared by immunoSEQ multiplex PCR; TCRdb keeps only in-frame clonotypes and omits some of them. There are 200,000 to 250,000 clones in the sample; about 90% occur only once, and 1.2% lies in the top ten. The sequenced sample was PBMCs or T cells enriched from blood (not recorded which). Source of these receptors: a man aged 25 to 40 who had recovered from COVID-19.

The J gene is TRBJ2-3, the V gene TRBV6-2 or TRBV6-3; TRBD2 agrees at 9 bases. The V gene end was trimmed by 2 bases and the J gene end by 0 bases; junction bases not matched to a gene: 15. This CDR3 spans 20 amino acids. Germline V gene data show CDR1 as MNHEY and CDR2 as SVGEGT. The CDR3 loop reads CASSYDAIRLAGESTDTQYF. The CDR3 nucleotides read TGTGCCAGCAGTTACGACGCGATACGATTAGCGGGGGAGAGCACAGATACGCAGTATTTT.

CDR3: CASSKNRDRGHSLEKLFF. The CDR3 DNA reads as TGTGCCAGCAGCAAAAACCGGGACAGGGGCCATAGCCTTGAAAAACTGTTTTTT. V is TRBV7-8 and J is TRBJ1-4, with 10 nucleotides matching TRBD1. The CDR3 extends over 18 amino acids. With V trimmed by 5 bases and J by 7 bases, 16 bases remained unmatched. Germline assignment: CDR1 SGHVS and CDR2 FQNEAQ.

This chain links TRBV4-3 with TRBJ2-4; 7 bases fit TRBD1. In germline, CDR1 is LGHNA, CDR2 YSLEER. The CDR3 has 16 amino acids. The V gene end was trimmed by 1 base and the J gene end by 8 bases; junction bases not matched to a gene: 11. Here the CDR3 DNA reads TGCGCCAGCAGCCAAGCCCAAAGACAGGGTTTGGACATTCAGTACTTC. Translated, it gives CASSQAQRQGLDIQYF.

V usage is TRBV21-1 and J usage is TRBJ1-4. TRBV21-1 is noted as a pseudogene. The CDR3 covers 12 residues. The CDR3 sequence is CASTMPEIGLFF. CDR3 sequence (DNA): TGTGCCAGCACGATGCCTGAAATCGGGCTGTTTTTT.

V usage is TRBV7-2 and J usage is TRBJ2-3, with D unresolved. V lost 5 bases and J 5 bases, leaving 11 bases between the germline ends. Germline V gene data show CDR1 as SGHTA and CDR2 as FQGNSA. This CDR3 contains 13 residues. CDR3 loop: CASSPRPGDTQYF. CDR3 sequence (DNA): TGTGCCAGCAGCCCGCGCCCGGGAGATACGCAGTATTTT.

This clone was seen only a few times. The chain employs TRBV7-9 and TRBJ2-1; 14 bases align to TRBD2. V lost 5 bases to trimming and J lost 3 bases; unmatched junction nucleotides: 6. Looked up from germline, CDR1 is SEHNR and CDR2 is FQNEAQ (reference sequence). This CDR3 has 17 residues. The CDR3 reads CASSRSGTSGGYNEQFF. The DNA for the CDR3 is TGTGCCAGCAGCCGCTCTGGGACTAGCGGGGGCTACAATGAGCAGTTCTTC.

The chain recombines TRBV5-1 with TRBJ2-2, with 11 bases lining up with TRBD1. V shed 4 bases, J shed 4 bases, and the junction held 3 bases outside the gene matches. Germline lookup yields CDR1 SGHRS and CDR2 YFSETQ. CDR3 length: 15 amino acids. In DNA, the CDR3 is TGCGCCAGCAGCCCCGGGACAGGGGGCACCGGGGAGCTGTTTTTT. It yields the protein CASSPGTGGTGELFF.

The genes are TRBV7-2 and TRBJ2-2; 13 positions agree with TRBD2. There are 16 residues in the CDR3. V was clipped by 2 bases and J by 7 bases; unmatched bases: 4. Germline CDR1 reads SGHTA; CDR2 reads FQGNSA. CDR3 bases: TGTGCCAGCAGCTTAACTAGCGGGGGGGTTATCGGGGAGCTGTTTTTT. Protein: CASSLTSGGVIGELFF.